The present TCR beta chain was sequenced within a study of molecular identifiers for immune sequencing clone quantification (dated by TCRdb to 2016 to 2019). Regarding the study in general: For a replicate experiment, RNA from roughly 20,000 or 100,000 naive CD8 T cells was divided into five aliquots, and four of the five aliquots were sequenced. The study was a methods study using CD8 T cells to benchmark molecular-identifier clustering-based TCR repertoire sequencing (MIDCIRS) and TCR RNA copy counting.

The CDR3 starts with the cysteine, ends with the phenylalanine, and has 11 residues. Only the CDR3 portion is preserved as DNA: 33 bases, with reading frame beginning at the first base. CDR1 and CDR2, per the germline V gene, are SNHLY and FYNNEI. V is cut by 9 bases and J by 6 bases, and the space between the germline ends is 12 bases. Here is what the overall study found, with its caveats: Highly expanded clone sizes could be underestimated if identical TCR molecules share a barcode. Modeling estimated about 3 recovered TCR RNA copies per cell, compared with around 9.7 by digital PCR, which implies around 30% capture efficiency. The naive libraries included spiked-in Jurkat TCR RNA (roughly 9 copies' worth), and this RNA is not part of the donor repertoire. When barcode sub-clustering was omitted, TCR diversity was inflated by chimeric consensus sequences, with chimeras reaching as high as 47%. In CMV-specific effector cells, over 99% of molecules were held by clones above 20 RNA copies, whereas under 1% of molecules were held by such clones in naive cells. Spiked-in Jurkat TCR RNA equal to a single cell's worth was reported to be detectable even within one million naive CD8 T cells.

The library relied on PCR. Sequencing was performed on an Illumina HiSeq 4000. Preparation of bulk TCR libraries followed a previously described approach, with the TCR primers listed in Table S5. The Qiagen AllPrep DNA/RNA kit was used to purify total RNA. Before analysis, reads from multiple sequencing runs of the same library were pooled. The published analysis was carried out like this. Reads were retained only if an exact TCR constant sequence was present, and the retained reads were trimmed to 150 nt and grouped according to their 12-nt molecular barcodes. Reads inside each barcode group were sub-clustered using a 15% Levenshtein threshold, and a quality-weighted consensus sequence was constructed for each RNA molecule. Non-functional sequences were removed, as were lower-count sequences one edit away from another. On the basis of fitting two negative binomial distributions, barcode sub-clusters with fewer than 20% of the maximum read count were discarded. TCRdb reprocessed the public reads (quality trimming at Q25 with fastp, clone calling with MiXCR) and kept in-frame beta chains. Every distinct CDR3 protein forms one entry, paired with its most common genes and DNA. TCRdb assigned the V and J calls; the authors' analysis was not used. The sample table records fewer than 75,000 distinct CDR3 sequences; 15% to 20% of these occur just once. The top ten clones comprise 1.5% of the sample.

This clonotype has ten or more counts. Its antigen specificity is not known. Base qualities are missing; no much larger clone stands one base away. Libraries of naive CD8 T cells were generated from roughly 21,000 to 960,000 sorted cells, with 10%, 30% or 50% of the purified RNA used. On a BD FACSAria II, naive CD8 T cells were FACS-sorted as CD8+CD4-CCR7+CD45RA+ and collected into RLT Plus buffer. To test detection sensitivity, Jurkat RNA equal to 9 to 10 TCR copies was added to samples of about 17,000-1,100,000 naive CD8 T cells. Enrichment of CD8 T cells was performed with RosetteSep CD8+ T Cell Enrichment Cocktail and Ficoll-Paque, after which ACK red cell lysis was carried out.

The receptor comes from a human donor in good health. Some libraries in this study had Jurkat cell RNA spiked in. The chain is encoded by TRBV2 joined to TRBJ2-7, with the D gene not clear enough to name. Sequenced input: naive CD8+ T cells from blood, with Jurkat cell RNA spiked in. This specimen's cell subset or site label, per the study, means: FACS-sorted CD8+CD4-CCR7+CD45RA+ naive T cells. Here the CDR3 is given as CASGPPLEQYF. The nucleotide sequence is given as TGTGCCAGTGGCCCTCCCCTCGAGCAGTACTTC. Beyond the CDR3, the reference TRBV2 and TRBJ2-7 genes provide the residues; the full variable domain reads: EPEVTQTPSHQVTQMGQEVILRCVPISNHLYFYWYRQILGQKVEFLVSFYNNEISEKSEIFDDQFSVERPDGSNFTLKIRSTKLEDSAMYFCASGPPLEQYFGPGTRLTVT.